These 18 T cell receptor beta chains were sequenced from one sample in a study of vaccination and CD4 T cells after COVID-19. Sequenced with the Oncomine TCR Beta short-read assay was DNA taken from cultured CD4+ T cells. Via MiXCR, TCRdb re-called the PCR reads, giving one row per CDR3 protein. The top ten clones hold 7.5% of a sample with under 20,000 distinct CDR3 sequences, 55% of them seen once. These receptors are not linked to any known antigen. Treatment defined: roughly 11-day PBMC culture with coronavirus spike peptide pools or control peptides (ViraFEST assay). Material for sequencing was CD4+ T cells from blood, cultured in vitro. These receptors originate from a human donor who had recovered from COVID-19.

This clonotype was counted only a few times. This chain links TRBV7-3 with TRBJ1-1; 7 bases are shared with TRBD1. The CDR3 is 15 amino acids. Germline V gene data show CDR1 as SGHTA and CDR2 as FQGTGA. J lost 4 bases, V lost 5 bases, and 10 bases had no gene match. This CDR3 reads CASSPGGGRSTEAFF. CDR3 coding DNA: TGTGCCAGCAGCCCAGGAGGGGGCAGGAGCACTGAAGCTTTCTTT.

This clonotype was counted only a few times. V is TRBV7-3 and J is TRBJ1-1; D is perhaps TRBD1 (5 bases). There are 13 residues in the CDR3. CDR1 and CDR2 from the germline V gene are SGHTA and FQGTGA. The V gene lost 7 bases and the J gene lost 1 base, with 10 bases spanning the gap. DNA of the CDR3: TGTGCCAGCATGGCAGGGAGGAACACTGAAGCTTTCTTT. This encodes CASMAGRNTEAFF.

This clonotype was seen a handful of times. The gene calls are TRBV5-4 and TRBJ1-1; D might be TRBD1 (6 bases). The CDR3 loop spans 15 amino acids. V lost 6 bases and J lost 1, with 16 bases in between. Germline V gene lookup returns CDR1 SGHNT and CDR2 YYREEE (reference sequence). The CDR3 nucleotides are TGTGCCAGCACCATATCGGCAGGGGCGAACACTGAAGCTTTCTTT. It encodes CASTISAGANTEAFF.

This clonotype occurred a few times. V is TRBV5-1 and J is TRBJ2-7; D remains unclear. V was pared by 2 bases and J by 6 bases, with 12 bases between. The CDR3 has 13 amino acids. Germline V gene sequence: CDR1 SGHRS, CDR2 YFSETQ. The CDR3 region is CASSFVPSLEQYF. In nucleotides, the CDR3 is TGCGCCAGCAGCTTCGTACCTTCGCTCGAGCAGTACTTC.

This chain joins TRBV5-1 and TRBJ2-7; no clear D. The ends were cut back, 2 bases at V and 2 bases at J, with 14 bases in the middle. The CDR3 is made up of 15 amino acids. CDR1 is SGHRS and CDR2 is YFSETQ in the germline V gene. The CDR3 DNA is TGCGCCAGCAGCTTTCTCCCCCCTCAGACCTACGAGCAGTACTTC. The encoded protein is CASSFLPPQTYEQYF.

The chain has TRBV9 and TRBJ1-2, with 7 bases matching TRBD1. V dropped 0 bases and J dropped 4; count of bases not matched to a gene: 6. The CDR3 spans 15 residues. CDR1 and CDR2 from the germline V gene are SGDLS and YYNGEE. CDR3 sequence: CASSVGPGGSYGYTF. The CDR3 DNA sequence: TGTGCCAGCAGCGTAGGCCCAGGGGGGTCCTATGGCTACACCTTC.

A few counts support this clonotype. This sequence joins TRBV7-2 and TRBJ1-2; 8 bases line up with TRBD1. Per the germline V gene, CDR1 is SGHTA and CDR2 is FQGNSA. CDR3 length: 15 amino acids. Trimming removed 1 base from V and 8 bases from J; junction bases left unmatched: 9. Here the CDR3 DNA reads TGTGCCAGCAGCTTAGGAAACAGGGGGGTATTGGGCTACACCTTC. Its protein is CASSLGNRGVLGYTF. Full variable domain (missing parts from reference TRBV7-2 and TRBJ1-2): GAGVSQSPSNKVTEKGKDVELRCDPISGHTALYWYRQSLGQGLEFLIYFQGNSAPDKSGLPSDRFSAERTGGSVSTLTIQRTQQEDSAVYLCASSLGNRGVLGYTFGSGTRLTVV.

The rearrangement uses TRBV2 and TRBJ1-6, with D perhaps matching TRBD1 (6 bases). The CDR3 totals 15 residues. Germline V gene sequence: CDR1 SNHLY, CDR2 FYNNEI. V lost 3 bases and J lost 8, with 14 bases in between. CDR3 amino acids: CASSDKGEGYSPLHF. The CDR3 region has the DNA TGTGCCAGCAGTGACAAGGGGGAGGGGTATTCACCCCTCCACTTT.

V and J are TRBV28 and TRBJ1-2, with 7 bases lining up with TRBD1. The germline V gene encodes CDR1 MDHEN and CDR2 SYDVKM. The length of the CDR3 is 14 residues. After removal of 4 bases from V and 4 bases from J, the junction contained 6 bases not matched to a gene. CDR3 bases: TGTGCCAGCAGTTCTTACAGGGGCAGCTATGGCTACACCTTC. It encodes CASSSYRGSYGYTF.

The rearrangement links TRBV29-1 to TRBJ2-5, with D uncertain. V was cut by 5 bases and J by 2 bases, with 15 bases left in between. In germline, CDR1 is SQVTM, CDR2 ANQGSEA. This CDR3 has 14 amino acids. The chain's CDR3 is CSVSDSTAQETQYF. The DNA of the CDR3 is TGCAGCGTTTCTGACTCTACAGCGCAAGAGACCCAGTACTTC.

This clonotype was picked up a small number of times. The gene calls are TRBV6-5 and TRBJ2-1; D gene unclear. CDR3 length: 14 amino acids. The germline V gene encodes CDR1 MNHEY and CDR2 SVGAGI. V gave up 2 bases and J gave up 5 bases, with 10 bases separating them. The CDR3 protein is CASSYAGKDNEQFF. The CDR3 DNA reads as TGTGCCAGCAGTTACGCTGGGAAGGACAATGAGCAGTTCTTC.

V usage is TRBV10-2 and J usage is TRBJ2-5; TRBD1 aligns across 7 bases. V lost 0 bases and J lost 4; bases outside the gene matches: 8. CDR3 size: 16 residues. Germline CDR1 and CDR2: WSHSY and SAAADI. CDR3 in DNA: TGCGCCAGCAGTGAGTCGTTCTCCCCAGGGGGAGAGACCCAGTACTTC. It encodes CASSESFSPGGETQYF.

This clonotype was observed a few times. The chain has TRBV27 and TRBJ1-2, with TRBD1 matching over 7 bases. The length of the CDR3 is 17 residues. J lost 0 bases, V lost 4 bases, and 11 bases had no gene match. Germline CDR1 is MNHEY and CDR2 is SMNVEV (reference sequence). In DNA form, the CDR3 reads TGTGCCAGCAGTTCGGACCCCCGGGACAGATCTAACTATGGCTACACCTTC. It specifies CASSSDPRDRSNYGYTF.

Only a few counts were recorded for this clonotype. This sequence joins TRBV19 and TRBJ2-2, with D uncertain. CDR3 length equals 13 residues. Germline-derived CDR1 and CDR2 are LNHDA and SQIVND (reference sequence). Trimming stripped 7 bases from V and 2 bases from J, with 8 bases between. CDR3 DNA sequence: TGTGCCAGTAATTGGGTTAACACCGGGGAGCTGTTTTTT. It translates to CASNWVNTGELFF.

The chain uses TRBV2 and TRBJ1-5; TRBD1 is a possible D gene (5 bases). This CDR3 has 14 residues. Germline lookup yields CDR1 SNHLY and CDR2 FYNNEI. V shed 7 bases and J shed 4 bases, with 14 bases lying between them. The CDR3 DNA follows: TGTGCCAGCACATCCGGGACTGAGAATCAGCCCCAGCATTTT. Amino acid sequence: CASTSGTENQPQHF.

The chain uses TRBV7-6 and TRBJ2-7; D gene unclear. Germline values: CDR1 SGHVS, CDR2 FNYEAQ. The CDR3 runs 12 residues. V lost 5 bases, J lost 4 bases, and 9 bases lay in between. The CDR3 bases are TGTGCCAGCAGCCCCCTCGCTTACGAGCAGTACTTC. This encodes CASSPLAYEQYF.

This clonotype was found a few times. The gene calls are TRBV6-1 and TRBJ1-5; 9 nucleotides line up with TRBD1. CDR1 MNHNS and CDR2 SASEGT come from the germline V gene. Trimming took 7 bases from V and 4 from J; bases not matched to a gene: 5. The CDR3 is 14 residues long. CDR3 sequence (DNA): TGTGCCAGCATTATGGGACAGGGAAATCAGCCCCAGCATTTT. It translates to CASIMGQGNQPQHF.

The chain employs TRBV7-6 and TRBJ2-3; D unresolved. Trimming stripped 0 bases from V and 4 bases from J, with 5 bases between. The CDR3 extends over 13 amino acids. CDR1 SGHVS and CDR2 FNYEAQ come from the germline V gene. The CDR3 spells CASSLASPDTQYF. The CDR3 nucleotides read TGTGCCAGCAGCTTAGCCTCCCCAGATACGCAGTATTTT.